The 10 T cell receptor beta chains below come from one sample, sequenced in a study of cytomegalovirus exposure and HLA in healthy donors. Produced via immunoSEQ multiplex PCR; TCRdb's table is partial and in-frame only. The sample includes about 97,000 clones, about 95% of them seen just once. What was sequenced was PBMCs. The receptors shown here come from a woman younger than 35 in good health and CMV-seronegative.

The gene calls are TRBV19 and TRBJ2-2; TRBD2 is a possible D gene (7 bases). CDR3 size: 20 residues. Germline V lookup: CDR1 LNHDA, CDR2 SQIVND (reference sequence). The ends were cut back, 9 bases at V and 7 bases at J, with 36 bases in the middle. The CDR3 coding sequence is TGTGCCAGCAACCGAGTACCTAGGGGGGGACTACCCGTGATTATCGGGGAGCTGTTTTTT. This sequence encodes CASNRVPRGGLPVIIGELFF.

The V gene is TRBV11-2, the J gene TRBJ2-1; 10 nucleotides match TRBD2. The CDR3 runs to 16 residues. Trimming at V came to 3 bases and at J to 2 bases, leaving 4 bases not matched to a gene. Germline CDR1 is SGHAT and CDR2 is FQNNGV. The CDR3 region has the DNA TGTGCCAGCAGCTTGCTAACTAGCGGGACCTACAATGAGCAGTTCTTC. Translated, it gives CASSLLTSGTYNEQFF.

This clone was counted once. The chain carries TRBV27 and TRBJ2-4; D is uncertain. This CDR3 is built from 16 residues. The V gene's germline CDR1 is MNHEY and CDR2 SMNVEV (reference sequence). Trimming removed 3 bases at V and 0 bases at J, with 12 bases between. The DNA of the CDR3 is TGTGCCAGCAGTTTTTTTTTCCAGTTAGCCAAAAACATTCAGTACTTC. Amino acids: CASSFFFQLAKNIQYF.

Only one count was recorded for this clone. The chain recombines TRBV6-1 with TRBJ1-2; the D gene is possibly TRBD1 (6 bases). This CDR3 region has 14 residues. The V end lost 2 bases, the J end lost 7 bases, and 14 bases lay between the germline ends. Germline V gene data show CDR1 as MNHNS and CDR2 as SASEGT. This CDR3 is CASSEKGVVFGYTF. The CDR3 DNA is TGTGCCAGCAGTGAAAAGGGGGTGGTATTTGGCTACACCTTC.

DNA of the CDR3: TGTGCCAGTAGTCGGGGACAGGGCCGCTCCTACGAGCAGTACTTC. It specifies CASSRGQGRSYEQYF. This sequence joins TRBV19 and TRBJ2-7; 9 bases fit TRBD1. V shed 5 bases, J shed 0 bases, and the junction held 5 bases outside the gene matches. Germline loops: CDR1 LNHDA, CDR2 SQIVND (reference sequence). The CDR3 runs to 15 residues.

The CDR3 spells CASSLWGNTGTEGNQPQHF. CDR3 in DNA: TGTGCCAGCAGCTTGTGGGGGAATACAGGGACAGAGGGCAATCAGCCCCAGCATTTT. The chain has TRBV5-6 and TRBJ1-5; TRBD1 aligns across 7 bases. CDR1 SGHDT and CDR2 YYEEEE come from the germline V gene. CDR3 length equals 19 residues. V lost 1 base and J lost 2; bases outside the gene matches: 15. Filled out from reference TRBV5-6 and TRBJ1-5, the complete variable domain reads DAGVTQSPTHLIKTRGQQVTLRCSPKSGHDTVSWYQQALGQGPQFIFQYYEEEERQRGNFPDRFSGHQFPNYSSELNVNALLLGDSALYLCASSLWGNTGTEGNQPQHFGDGTRLSIL.

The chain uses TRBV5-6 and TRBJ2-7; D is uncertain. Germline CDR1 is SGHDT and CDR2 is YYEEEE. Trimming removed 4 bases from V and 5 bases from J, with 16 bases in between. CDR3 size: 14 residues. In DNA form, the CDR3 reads TGTGCCAGCAGCCCCCGGTCCTACCGTCACGAGCAGTACTTC. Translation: CASSPRSYRHEQYF. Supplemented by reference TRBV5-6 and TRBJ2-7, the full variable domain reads DAGVTQSPTHLIKTRGQQVTLRCSPKSGHDTVSWYQQALGQGPQFIFQYYEEEERQRGNFPDRFSGHQFPNYSSELNVNALLLGDSALYLCASSPRSYRHEQYFGPGTRLTVT.

The CDR3 nucleotides are TGTGCCAGCAGTTTATACGGGACAGGGCTCTACGAGCAGTACTTC. It is translated as CASSLYGTGLYEQYF. The chain carries TRBV27 and TRBJ2-7, with 9 bases aligning to TRBD1. Losses at the gene ends were 1 base for V and 3 bases for J; bases not matched to a gene: 4. The CDR3 covers 15 residues. The germline CDR1 and CDR2 sequences are MNHEY and SMNVEV (reference sequence).

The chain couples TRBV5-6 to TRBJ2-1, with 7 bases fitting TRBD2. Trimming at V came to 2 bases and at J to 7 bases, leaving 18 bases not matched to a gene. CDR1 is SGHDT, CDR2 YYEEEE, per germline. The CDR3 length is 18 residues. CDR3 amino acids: CASSFRIPTGGSRNEQFF. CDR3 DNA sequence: TGTGCCAGCAGCTTTCGGATCCCAACGGGCGGGAGTAGGAATGAGCAGTTCTTC.

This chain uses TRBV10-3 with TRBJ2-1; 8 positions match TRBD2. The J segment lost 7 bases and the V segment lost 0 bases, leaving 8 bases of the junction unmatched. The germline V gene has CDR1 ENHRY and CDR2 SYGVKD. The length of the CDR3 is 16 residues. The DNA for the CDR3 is TGTGCCATCAGTGAGTCGAACGGGGGGGCAGGTAATGAGCAGTTCTTC. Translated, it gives CAISESNGGAGNEQFF.